These 13 T cell receptor beta chains originate from one sample sequenced in a study of graft-versus-host responses after intestinal transplantation. Produced via immunoSEQ multiplex PCR; TCRdb's table is partial and in-frame only. The sample shows several thousand clones, roughly 31% of them seen only once. Plating combined roughly 200,000 CFSE-labeled responder cells with roughly 200,000 irradiated, violet-dye-labeled stimulator cells. The sample consisted of alloreactive CD8+ T cells from a mixed lymphocyte reaction culture, taken before transplantation. Subset here: CFSE-low proliferating T cells sorted from roughly six-day pre-transplant mixed lymphocyte reaction (GvH or HvG direction). The source of these receptors is a human patient who was an organ donor for intestinal transplantation.

The chain couples TRBV5-6 to TRBJ1-1; D is unclear. The V end was cut by 2 bases, the J end by 3 bases, with 8 bases between. Germline CDR1 and CDR2: SGHDT and YYEEEE. The CDR3 covers 13 residues. CDR3 sequence (DNA): TGTGCCAGCAGCTTAATTGCGTACACTGAAGCTTTCTTT. Its protein is CASSLIAYTEAFF.

The gene calls are TRBV7-3 and TRBJ2-7; 8 bases are a match to TRBD2. Trimming at V came to 5 bases and at J to 2 bases, leaving 8 bases not matched to a gene. Per the germline V gene, CDR1 is SGHTA and CDR2 is FQGTGA. The CDR3 consists of 15 residues. CDR3 region: CASSPAGGATYEQYF. CDR3 in DNA: TGTGCCAGCAGCCCCGCCGGGGGGGCGACCTACGAGCAGTACTTC.

The sample holds a few counts of this clone. The chain employs TRBV11-2 and TRBJ2-5; 9 positions match TRBD1. This CDR3 region has 14 residues. J was trimmed by 2 bases and V by 4 bases; bases with no gene match: 2. Germline V gene sequence: CDR1 SGHAT, CDR2 FQNNGV. The CDR3 nucleotides are TGTGCCAGCAGCTCGACAGGGGGACAAGAGACCCAGTACTTC. Protein: CASSSTGGQETQYF.

By proportion, this clone is medium-sized. The V and J genes are TRBV11-2 and TRBJ2-7; D is uncertain. There are 15 residues in the CDR3. Germline V CDR1 and CDR2: SGHAT, FQNNGV. Trimming left V 0 bases short and J 3 bases short, with 12 bases between. CDR3 in amino acids: CASSLEAGPGYEQYF. Here the CDR3 DNA reads TGTGCCAGCAGCTTAGAAGCAGGCCCAGGCTACGAGCAGTACTTC.

As to this clone: One junction end does not reproduce the germline sequence, and a read error may be involved. This chain connects TRBV4-1 to TRBJ1-2; D gene unclear. The CDR3 loop spans 15 amino acids. CDR1 and CDR2 from the germline V gene are MGHRA and YSYEKL. The CDR3 here is CASSQDPDGNYGYTF. The DNA of the CDR3 is TGTGCCAGCAGCCAAGATCCAGACGGAAACTATGGCTACACCTTC.

The table lists this clone with a few counts. Since a much larger clone is just one base distant, this may be a read error. Other DNA sequences in the same sample also yield this CDR3. The chain links TRBV7-7 to TRBJ2-7; D unclear. Germline V gives CDR1 SSHAT, CDR2 FNYEAQ (reference sequence). This CDR3 comprises 13 residues. CDR3 coding DNA: TGTGCTAGCAGCCAACACGAGTCCTACGAGCAGTACTTC. As protein: CASSQHESYEQYF.

This clone was observed a handful of times. J is TRBJ2-1 and V is TRBV6-1, with a possible D match to TRBD1 (6 bases). V was cut by 4 bases and J by 4 bases, with 11 bases left in between. Per germline, CDR1 MNHNS and CDR2 SASEGT. The CDR3 loop spans 14 amino acids. CDR3: CASSGQAPYNEQFF. The CDR3 DNA is TGTGCCAGCAGTGGACAGGCCCCATACAATGAGCAGTTCTTC.

This clone ranks as medium-sized. This specimen includes other DNA sequences encoding the same CDR3. The genes are TRBV4-1 and TRBJ2-7; the D gene is possibly TRBD2 (7 bases). V lost 3 bases to trimming and J lost 0 bases, with 15 bases between them. CDR1 is MGHRA, CDR2 YSYEKL, per germline. The length of the CDR3 is 16 residues. The CDR3 nucleotides read TGCGCCAGCAGCCACCGAGGGGGGGGGAGCTCCTACGAGCAGTACTTC. Its translation is CASSHRGGGSSYEQYF.

The chain has TRBV5-6 and TRBJ1-1, with D possibly being TRBD1 (6 bases). The germline V and J ends were trimmed by 2 bases and 0 bases, with 14 bases remaining between them. The CDR3 length is 16 residues. Per the germline V gene, CDR1 is SGHDT and CDR2 is YYEEEE. CDR3 sequence (DNA): TGTGCCAGCAGCTTCTGTTGGACAGACATGAACACTGAAGCTTTCTTT. The encoded protein is CASSFCWTDMNTEAFF.

This clone showed up just a few times. CDR3 sequence: CASSLFADPRQFF. In DNA form, the CDR3 reads TGTGCCAGCAGCTTGTTTGCGGACCCTCGGCAGTTCTTC. V usage is TRBV5-6 and J usage is TRBJ2-7; D ambiguous. The tail of the sequence fits TRBJ2-1 better, so the J call may be wrong. Germline CDR1 reads SGHDT; CDR2 reads YYEEEE. CDR3 length equals 13 residues.

This clone was seen a handful of times. The chain joins TRBV6-1 to TRBJ1-3; D unresolved. CDR1 is MNHNS, CDR2 SASEGT, per germline. V lost 4 bases and J lost 4, with 17 bases in between. The CDR3 has 16 amino acids. CDR3 DNA sequence: TGTGCCAGCAGTGGCAGGACGCGGCTTGGGGGAAACACCATATATTTT. Translation: CASSGRTRLGGNTIYF.

This chain joins TRBV6-5 and TRBJ1-1; no firm D call. Germline loops: CDR1 MNHEY, CDR2 SVGAGI. V dropped 9 bases and J dropped 1 base, with 12 bases sitting between them. The CDR3 runs to 13 residues. CDR3 DNA sequence: TGTGCCAGACTAGGGTGGGCGAACACTGAAGCTTTCTTT. It encodes CARLGWANTEAFF.

The chain carries TRBV10-3 and TRBJ2-2, with D hard to call. V was shortened by 6 bases and J by 4 bases, with 6 bases between the two germline ends. This CDR3 contains 12 residues. From germline, CDR1 is ENHRY and CDR2 SYGVKD. The CDR3 nucleotides are TGTGCCATCAGACTAAGCACCGGGGAGCTGTTTTTT. Translated, it gives CAIRLSTGELFF.